The clone carrying this TCR beta chain was counted a single time. The target antigen is unknown. This specimen belongs to a study of T cell responses to AZD1222 COVID-19 vaccine. Overall study findings and caveats: Mapped onto spike, vaccine-associated CD4 TCRs spanned it and were dominant at 160-218 and 743-854. Donors skewed white British and female; clonal diversity was possibly underestimated. Seropositivity was recorded at baseline in only 6 or 7 AZD1222 recipients. Variant regions that are unmutated are reportedly the target of nearly half of spike-specific TCRs.

This table comes from immunoSEQ multiplex PCR, and its TCRdb copy is limited to in-frame clones, with some not included. Here the sample spans 120,000 to 150,000 clones, roughly 88% being singletons. Germline V gives CDR1 SGHVS, CDR2 FQNEAQ. This CDR3 region has 15 residues. The V end was cut by 1 base, the J end by 0 bases, with 9 bases between. Sequences were derived from peripheral blood, sampled on day 0 of AZD1222 vaccination. The TCR comes from an adult in good health. V is TRBV7-8 and J is TRBJ2-5, with D unclear. CDR3 DNA: TGTGCCAGCAGCTTAGTTACCCTTTACCAAGAGACCCAGTACTTC. Its protein is CASSLVTLYQETQYF.